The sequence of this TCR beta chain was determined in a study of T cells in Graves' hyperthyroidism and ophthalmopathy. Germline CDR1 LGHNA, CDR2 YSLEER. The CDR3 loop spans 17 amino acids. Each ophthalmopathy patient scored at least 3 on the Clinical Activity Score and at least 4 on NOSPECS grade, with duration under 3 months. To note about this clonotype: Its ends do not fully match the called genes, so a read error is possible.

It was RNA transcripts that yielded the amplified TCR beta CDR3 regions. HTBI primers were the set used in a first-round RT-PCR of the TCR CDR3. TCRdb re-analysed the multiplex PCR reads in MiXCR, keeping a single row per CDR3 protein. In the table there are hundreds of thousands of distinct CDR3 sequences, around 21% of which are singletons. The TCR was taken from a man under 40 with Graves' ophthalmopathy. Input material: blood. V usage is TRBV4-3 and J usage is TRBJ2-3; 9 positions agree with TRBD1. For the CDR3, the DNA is TGCGCCAGCAGCCAAGATTTGGGACAGGGAATCGCAGATACGCAATATTTT. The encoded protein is CASSQDLGQGIADTQYF.